This T cell receptor beta chain was recorded in a study of cytomegalovirus exposure and HLA in healthy donors. General study points: The study labeled 170 or so TCR beta chains cytomegalovirus-associated. Reports indicated that the classifier achieved high specificity and sensitivity in diagnosing cytomegalovirus status. A subsequent analysis found that TCR clusters from the first cohort also tended to co-occur in the approximately 110 validation repertoires, with around 94% of cluster scores above 0.

Profiling relied on immunoSEQ multiplex PCR, and the TCRdb table lists in-frame clones only, not all of them. The sample records about 220,000 clones, around 90% being singletons. Trimming cost V 5 bases and J 6 bases; bases outside gene matches: 6. Germline lookup yields CDR1 SNHLY and CDR2 FYNNEI. The CDR3 is 16 residues long. With respect to this clone: Its antigen is still unknown.

The rearrangement links TRBV2 to TRBJ2-1; 14 nucleotides agree with TRBD2. The clonotype originates from a woman under 30 in good health and CMV-seronegative. The sample comprised PBMCs. This chain's CDR3 is CASSRVGTSGGNEQFF. DNA of the CDR3: TGTGCCAGCAGTCGAGTAGGGACTAGCGGGGGCAATGAGCAGTTCTTC.